The 22 T cell receptor beta chains in this list originate from one sample, sequenced in a study of control samples from healthy donors and cancer patients. Sequenced by immunoSEQ multiplex PCR; TCRdb stores in-frame clones only, minus some. The data show some 130,000 clones, more than 80% seen once. The sequencing input was blood. The origin of the receptors is a man in his forties or fifties in good health.

The chain employs TRBV9 and TRBJ1-5, with D hard to call. The CDR3 runs 17 residues. Looked up from germline, CDR1 is SGDLS and CDR2 is YYNGEE. Trimming took off 3 bases at V and 0 bases at J, with 16 bases between the two ends. CDR3 sequence (DNA): TGTGCCAGCAGCGAGGGAGATACGGGCCATAGCAATCAGCCCCAGCATTTT. It translates to CASSEGDTGHSNQPQHF.

This rearrangement joins TRBV2 to TRBJ2-1, with D unresolved. The CDR3 length is 11 residues. CDR1 and CDR2 (germline): SNHLY, FYNNEI. V shed 7 bases and J shed 10 bases, with 11 bases lying between them. DNA for the CDR3: TGTGCCAGCACGGCTAAATCAGAGCAGTTCTTC. Amino acids: CASTAKSEQFF.

This sequence joins TRBV2 and TRBJ2-3; the D is unclear. The ends were cut back, 5 bases at V and 5 bases at J, with 23 bases in the middle. The CDR3 covers 17 residues. CDR1 and CDR2 from the germline V gene are SNHLY and FYNNEI. CDR3 sequence: CASSLMGPGRGQDTQYF. CDR3 nucleotide sequence: TGTGCCAGCAGTCTCATGGGCCCCGGACGTGGGCAAGATACGCAGTATTTT.

The chain recombines TRBV27 with TRBJ2-3, with D perhaps matching TRBD2 (6 bases). Germline CDR1 is MNHEY and CDR2 is SMNVEV (reference sequence). The CDR3 consists of 14 residues. Trimming stripped 8 bases from V and 3 bases from J, with 15 bases between. CDR3 region: CASSGGRETDTQYF. The CDR3 coding sequence is TGTGCCAGCTCTGGAGGCCGGGAGACAGATACGCAGTATTTT.

This chain links TRBV29-1 with TRBJ1-2; no firm D call. The V gene's germline CDR1 is SQVTM and CDR2 ANQGSEA. This CDR3 has 12 amino acids. The V gene lost 2 bases and the J gene lost 8 bases, with 12 bases spanning the gap. The DNA of the CDR3 is TGCAGCGTTGAAAGAACCCGCAGCGGCTACACCTTC. Encoded protein: CSVERTRSGYTF.

The chain carries TRBV5-1 and TRBJ2-3; TRBD1 aligns across 8 bases. This CDR3 spans 15 amino acids. V dropped 0 bases and J dropped 3; count of bases not matched to a gene: 3. CDR1 is SGHRS and CDR2 is YFSETQ in the germline V gene. CDR3 nucleotides: TGCGCCAGCAGCTTGGGGCAGGGGGCGACAGATACGCAGTATTTT. This translates into CASSLGQGATDTQYF.

The chain joins TRBV5-6 to TRBJ1-4; D perhaps matches TRBD1 (5 bases). The CDR3 runs to 15 residues. CDR1 and CDR2 (germline): SGHDT, YYEEEE. Trimming cost V 4 bases and J 7 bases, with 17 bases left between them. The CDR3 is CASSGRGGRSEKLFF. CDR3 sequence (DNA): TGTGCCAGCAGCGGTCGGGGGGGACGAAGTGAAAAACTGTTTTTT.

V is TRBV5-1 and J is TRBJ2-1, with a weak D call TRBD1 (6 bases). This CDR3 has 18 amino acids. V was pared by 0 bases and J by 0 bases, with 16 bases between. In germline, CDR1 is SGHRS, CDR2 YFSETQ. For the CDR3, the DNA is TGCGCCAGCAGCTTGGCCGGTACAGGGACGATCTCCTACAATGAGCAGTTCTTC. Translating it yields CASSLAGTGTISYNEQFF. The whole variable domain, remainder taken from reference TRBV5-1 and TRBJ2-1, is KAGVTQTPRYLIKTRGQQVTLSCSPISGHRSVSWYQQTPGQGLQFLFEYFSETQRNKGNFPGRFSGRQFSNSRSEMNVSTLELGDSALYLCASSLAGTGTISYNEQFFGPGTRLTVL.

V is TRBV7-3 and J is TRBJ1-2; D gene ambiguous. The germline V gene has CDR1 SGHTA and CDR2 FQGTGA. The CDR3 covers 17 residues. V dropped 5 bases and J dropped 2 bases, with 21 bases sitting between them. The CDR3 sequence: CASSPSGYPQSNYGYTF. Written as DNA, the CDR3 is TGTGCCAGCAGCCCCAGCGGGTACCCTCAGTCGAACTATGGCTACACCTTC. Looking up the rest from reference TRBV7-3 and TRBJ1-2 gives the full variable domain: GAGVSQTPSNKVTEKGKYVELRCDPISGHTALYWYRQSLGQGPEFLIYFQGTGAADDSGLPNDRFFAVRPEGSVSTLKIQRTERGDSAVYLCASSPSGYPQSNYGYTFGSGTRLTVV.

The gene calls are TRBV5-1 and TRBJ1-4; TRBD1 aligns across 11 bases. Germline CDR1 SGHRS, CDR2 YFSETQ. This CDR3 comprises 14 residues. With 4 bases clipped from V and 8 bases from J, the junction kept 4 bases outside the gene matches. CDR3 region: CASSNGTGGEKLFF. CDR3 sequence (DNA): TGCGCCAGCAGCAACGGGACAGGGGGAGAAAAACTGTTTTTT.

The rearrangement links TRBV19 to TRBJ2-1, with TRBD2 matching 7 bases. Germline V gene sequence: CDR1 LNHDA, CDR2 SQIVND (reference sequence). V lost 1 base, J lost 9 bases, and 6 bases stayed unmatched. This CDR3 has 14 residues. The CDR3 sequence is CASSIAGGLVEQFF. DNA of the CDR3: TGTGCCAGTAGTATAGCGGGGGGTCTCGTTGAGCAGTTCTTC.

This chain uses TRBV19 with TRBJ1-3, with unresolved D. V shed 1 base and J shed 3 bases, with 1 base lying between them. CDR3 length equals 12 residues. The germline V gene has CDR1 LNHDA and CDR2 SQIVND (reference sequence). This chain's CDR3 is CASSIGGNTIYF. As DNA, the CDR3 is TGTGCCAGTAGTATAGGTGGAAACACCATATATTTT.

The chain joins TRBV12-3 or TRBV12-4 to TRBJ1-2; no clear D gene. Between the trimmed V and J ends, which lost 3 bases and 10 bases, there was a span of 9 bases. This CDR3 is 11 amino acids long. The chain's CDR3 is CASSLYGFYTF. DNA for the CDR3: TGTGCCAGCAGTTTGTACGGGTTCTACACCTTC.

This clone was found once. This rearrangement joins TRBV6-5 to TRBJ2-7; 13 bases fit TRBD2. The CDR3 length is 15 residues. J gave up 3 bases and V 5 bases, and 4 bases lay outside the gene matches. Germline CDR1 reads MNHEY; CDR2 reads SVGAGI. Here the CDR3 DNA reads TGTGCCAGCAGTACCGGGACTAGCGGGGTCTACGAGCAGTACTTC. This codes for CASSTGTSGVYEQYF.

The V and J genes are TRBV5-4 and TRBJ1-1; D might be TRBD1 (5 bases). Trimming took 0 bases from V and 1 from J, leaving 13 bases between them. The germline V gene has CDR1 SGHNT and CDR2 YYREEE (reference sequence). The CDR3 spans 16 residues. The CDR3 is CASSLVYGTANTEAFF. In DNA form, the CDR3 reads TGTGCCAGCAGCTTGGTGTACGGGACCGCGAACACTGAAGCTTTCTTT.

Remarks on this clone: Since no conserved phenylalanine or tryptophan closes the CDR3, a read error is the likely cause. No DNA is shown, since the ends of the CDR3 on it are uncertain; the CDR3 is the one TCRdb lists. The chain is built from TRBV6-4 and TRBJ1-2; the tabulated D call, TRBD1, remains unverified against the DNA. Germline V lookup: CDR1 MRHNA, CDR2 SNTAGT. The CDR3 contains 9 residues when both ends are counted. The CDR3: CASSLGRTL.

As DNA, the CDR3 is TGTGCCAGCAGCTTGGTGGGGGCGGTTAATACAGATACGCAGTATTTT. Protein sequence: CASSLVGAVNTDTQYF. This rearrangement joins TRBV5-6 to TRBJ2-3, with D possibly matching TRBD1 (6 bases). V was pared by 0 bases and J by 3 bases, with 14 bases between. CDR1 and CDR2 (germline): SGHDT, YYEEEE. The CDR3 totals 16 residues.

The rearrangement uses TRBV19 and TRBJ1-1; 7 bases map to TRBD1. With V trimmed by 4 bases and J by 1 base, 3 bases remained unmatched. Germline V gene data show CDR1 as LNHDA and CDR2 as SQIVND (reference sequence). The CDR3 length is 14 residues. The chain's CDR3 is CASSKAGGNTEAFF. CDR3 nucleotide sequence: TGTGCCAGTAGTAAGGCAGGGGGGAACACTGAAGCTTTCTTT.

This clone was picked up a small number of times. The V gene is TRBV5-6, the J gene TRBJ1-2; D remains ambiguous. This CDR3 has 14 residues. The ends were cut back, 3 bases at V and 4 bases at J, with 13 bases in the middle. CDR1 SGHDT and CDR2 YYEEEE come from the germline V gene. CDR3 loop: CASSYLGLIYGYTF. The CDR3 nucleotides are TGTGCCAGCAGCTACCTAGGCCTGATCTATGGCTACACCTTC.

J is TRBJ2-5 and V is TRBV5-1; TRBD2 matches at 13 bases. Germline V gene lookup returns CDR1 SGHRS and CDR2 YFSETQ. V shed 2 bases, J shed 5 bases, and the junction held 3 bases outside the gene matches. CDR3 size: 15 residues. This chain's CDR3 is CASSLLAGGPETQYF. The CDR3 coding sequence is TGCGCCAGCAGCTTACTAGCGGGGGGGCCCGAGACCCAGTACTTC.

The chain combines TRBV19 with TRBJ1-5, with 8 nucleotides matching TRBD1. The CDR3 is made up of 17 amino acids. Germline values: CDR1 LNHDA, CDR2 SQIVND (reference sequence). J gave up 9 bases and V 4 bases, and 17 bases lay outside the gene matches. Here the CDR3 reads CASSTRDRSTTGSPQHF. The CDR3 DNA is TGTGCCAGTAGTACCAGGGACAGGTCAACGACGGGTTCGCCCCAGCATTTT.

The V and J genes are TRBV3-1 (or the pseudogene TRBV3-2) and TRBJ2-5, with D perhaps given as TRBD1 or TRBD2 (7 bases each). The ends were cut back, 1 base at V and 9 bases at J, with 21 bases in the middle. Germline V gene lookup returns CDR1 LGHDT and CDR2 YNNKEL (reference sequence). The CDR3 length is 16 residues. CDR3 coding DNA: TGTGCCAGCAGCCAAGGTCGCGGGGAGGGGGCGAGCGCCCAGTACTTC. Its protein is CASSQGRGEGASAQYF.